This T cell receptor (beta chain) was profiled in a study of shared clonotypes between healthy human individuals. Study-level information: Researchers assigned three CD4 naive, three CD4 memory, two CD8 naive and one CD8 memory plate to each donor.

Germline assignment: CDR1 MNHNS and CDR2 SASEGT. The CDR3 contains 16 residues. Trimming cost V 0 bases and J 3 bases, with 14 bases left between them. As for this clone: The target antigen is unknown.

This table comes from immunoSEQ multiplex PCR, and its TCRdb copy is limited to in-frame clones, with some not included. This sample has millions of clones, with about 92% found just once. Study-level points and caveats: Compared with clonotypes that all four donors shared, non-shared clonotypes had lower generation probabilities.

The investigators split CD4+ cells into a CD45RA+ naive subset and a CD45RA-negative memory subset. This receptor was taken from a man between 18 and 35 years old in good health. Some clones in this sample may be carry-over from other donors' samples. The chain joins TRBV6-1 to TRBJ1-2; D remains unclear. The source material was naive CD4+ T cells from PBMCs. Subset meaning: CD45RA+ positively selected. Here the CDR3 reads CASSEARRAGDYGYTF. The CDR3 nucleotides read TGTGCCAGCAGTGAAGCGAGGCGGGCTGGCGACTATGGCTACACCTTC.